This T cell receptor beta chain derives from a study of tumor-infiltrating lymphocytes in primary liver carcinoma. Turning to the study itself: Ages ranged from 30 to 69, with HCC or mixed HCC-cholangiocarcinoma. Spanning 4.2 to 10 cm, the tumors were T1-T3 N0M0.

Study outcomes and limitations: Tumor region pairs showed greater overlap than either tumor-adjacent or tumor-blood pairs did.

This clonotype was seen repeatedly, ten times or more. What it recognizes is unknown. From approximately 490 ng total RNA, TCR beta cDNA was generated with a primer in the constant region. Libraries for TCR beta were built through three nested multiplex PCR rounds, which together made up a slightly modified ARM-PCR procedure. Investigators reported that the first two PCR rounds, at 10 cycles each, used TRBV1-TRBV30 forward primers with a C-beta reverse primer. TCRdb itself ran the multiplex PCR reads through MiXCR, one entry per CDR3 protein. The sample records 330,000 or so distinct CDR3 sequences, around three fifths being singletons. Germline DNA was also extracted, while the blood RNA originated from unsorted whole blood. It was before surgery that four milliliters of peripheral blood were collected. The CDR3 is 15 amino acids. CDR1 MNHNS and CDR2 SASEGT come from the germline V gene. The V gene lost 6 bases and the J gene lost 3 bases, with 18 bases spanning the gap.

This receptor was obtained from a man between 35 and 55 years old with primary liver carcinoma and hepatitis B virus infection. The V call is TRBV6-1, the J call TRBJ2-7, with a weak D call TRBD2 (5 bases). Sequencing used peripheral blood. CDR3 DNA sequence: TGTGCCAGCAGCCGCTTACTAGAAAAACGCTACGAGCAGTACTTC. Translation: CASSRLLEKRYEQYF.